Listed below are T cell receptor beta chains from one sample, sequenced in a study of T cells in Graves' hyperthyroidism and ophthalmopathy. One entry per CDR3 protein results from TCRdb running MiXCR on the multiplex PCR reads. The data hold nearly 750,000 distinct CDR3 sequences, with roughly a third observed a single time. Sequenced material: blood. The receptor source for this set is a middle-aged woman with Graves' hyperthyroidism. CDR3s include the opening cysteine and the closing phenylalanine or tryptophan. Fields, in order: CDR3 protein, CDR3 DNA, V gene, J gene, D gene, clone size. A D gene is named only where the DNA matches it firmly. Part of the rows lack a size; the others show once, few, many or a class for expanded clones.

CASGLGDAFF,TGCGCCAGCGGCCTTGGGGATGCTTTCTTT,TRBV10-2,TRBJ1-1,NA,many
CASSNRYEQYF,TGTGCCAGTAGTAACCGGTACGAGCAGTACTTC,TRBV19,TRBJ2-7,NA,many
CATSRDTGYSNQPQHF,TGTGCCACCAGCAGAGATACAGGGTATAGCAATCAGCCCCAGCATTTT,TRBV15,TRBJ1-5,NA,many
CSASRVDGNTIYF,TGCAGTGCCAGCAGGGTGGATGGAAACACCATATATTTT,TRBV20-1,TRBJ1-3,NA,few
CSASRAQETQYF,TGCAGTGCTAGCCGGGCACAAGAGACCCAGTACTTC,TRBV20-1,TRBJ2-5,NA,many
CSARTAGGSNLYEQYF,TGCAGTGCTAGAACGGCAGGGGGTTCTAACCTCTACGAGCAGTACTTC,TRBV20-1,TRBJ2-7,TRBD1,few
CASSDQEGNEKLFF,TGTGCCAGCAGTGATCAGGAGGGTAATGAAAAACTGTTTTTT,TRBV2,TRBJ1-4,NA,NA
CASRARGTEAFF,TGTGCCAGCAGGGCTCGGGGCACTGAAGCTTTCTTT,TRBV10-2,TRBJ1-1,NA,NA
CASSVRDRYTEAFF,TGTGCCAGCAGCGTCCGGGACAGGTACACTGAAGCTTTCTTT,TRBV9,TRBJ1-1,TRBD1,NA
CASSPQVTGELFF,TGTGCCAGCAGTCCACAGGTTACCGGGGAGCTGTTTTTT,TRBV7-3,TRBJ2-2,NA,many
CASSRPPQGANTGELFF,TGTGCCAGCAGCCGTCCCCCCCAGGGGGCGAACACCGGGGAGCTGTTTTTT,TRBV5-4,TRBJ2-2,TRBD1,many
CASSLYVGGQNTGELFF,TGTGCCAGCAGCTTATACGTGGGAGGACAGAACACCGGGGAGCTGTTTTTT,TRBV7-9,TRBJ2-2,NA,many
CSVGPGHRYRETQYF,TGCAGCGTTGGACCGGGACATCGTTACCGGGAGACCCAGTACTTC,TRBV29-1,TRBJ2-5,NA,many
CANLREGQSFYGYTF,TGCGCCAACCTCCGCGAGGGACAGAGTTTTTATGGCTACACCTTC,TRBV5-1,TRBJ1-2,TRBD1,NA
CSARGGTDKAFF,TGCAGTGCTAGAGGGGGCACAGATAAAGCTTTCTTT,TRBV20-1,TRBJ1-1,NA,many
CASSQTGGAGNTIYF,TGTGCCAGCAGCCAAACAGGGGGTGCAGGAAACACCATATATTTT,TRBV7-2,TRBJ1-3,TRBD1,once
CASSLFTVYEQYF,TGTGCCAGCAGCTTATTTACGGTCTACGAGCAGTACTTC,TRBV11-2,TRBJ2-7,NA,many
CASSTTAGAKPGYTF,TGTGCCAGCAGTACGACGGCAGGGGCTAAACCGGGCTACACCTTC,TRBV12-3/TRBV12-4,TRBJ1-2,NA,many
CASLGTVQPQHF,TGTGCCAGCCTCGGGACAGTTCAGCCCCAGCATTTT,TRBV6-1,TRBJ1-5,TRBD1,many
CASREVRNSPLHF,TGTGCCAGCAGGGAGGTTCGGAATTCACCCCTCCACTTT,TRBV6-5,TRBJ1-6,NA,few
CASSLGGSANQPQHF,TGCGCCAGCAGCTTGGGGGGGAGTGCCAATCAGCCCCAGCATTTT,TRBV5-1,TRBJ1-5,NA,few
CASSPPTGYEQYF,TGTGCCAGCTCACCACCAACCGGCTACGAGCAGTACTTC,TRBV18,TRBJ2-7,NA,few
CASSEGQAPSVYEQYF,TGTGCCAGCAGTGAGGGCCAGGCCCCGTCTGTCTACGAGCAGTACTTC,TRBV2,TRBJ2-7,NA,many
CASSLRANGYTF,TGTGCCAGTAGTTTGAGGGCGAACGGCTACACCTTC,TRBV19,TRBJ1-2,NA,NA
CASSQIDRGTEAFF,TGCGCCAGCAGCCAGATCGATAGGGGCACTGAAGCTTTCTTT,TRBV4-1,TRBJ1-1,NA,NA
CASSYMKGGYGYTF,TGTGCCAGCAGTTACATGAAGGGGGGATATGGCTACACCTTC,TRBV6-6,TRBJ1-2,NA,few
CSAADPGKETQYF,TGCAGTGCGGCTGACCCGGGGAAAGAGACCCAGTACTTC,TRBV20-1,TRBJ2-5,NA,NA
CASSPRNSYEQYF,TGTGCCAGCAGTCCGAGGAACTCCTACGAGCAGTACTTC,TRBV6-6,TRBJ2-7,NA,many
CASSFEGKAKGYEQYF,TGTGCCAGCAGCTTCGAAGGAAAGGCGAAGGGCTACGAGCAGTACTTC,TRBV7-9,TRBJ2-7,NA,few
CASSLAAGRGRDGYTF,TGTGCCAGCAGCTTAGCAGCGGGGAGGGGGCGCGATGGCTACACCTTC,TRBV7-2,TRBJ1-2,TRBD1,many
CASSPSWAGARTEAFF,TGTGCCAGCAGCCCCTCTTGGGCGGGGGCTAGGACTGAAGCTTTCTTT,TRBV7-6,TRBJ1-1,NA,many
CASSLPGTSNTGELFF,TGTGCCAGCAGCCTTCCCGGGACTTCGAACACCGGGGAGCTGTTTTTT,TRBV7-2,TRBJ2-2,NA,NA
CAIRTSRGYQPQHF,TGTGCCATCAGGACTAGCAGGGGGTATCAGCCCCAGCATTTT,TRBV10-3,TRBJ1-5,TRBD1,NA
CASSYSAGYGSYEQYF,TGTGCCAGCAGTTACTCGGCAGGGTACGGGTCCTACGAGCAGTACTTC,TRBV2,TRBJ2-7,NA,few
CSTGGGAQETQYF,TGCAGTACCGGAGGGGGGGCCCAAGAGACCCAGTACTTC,TRBV20-1,TRBJ2-5,NA,NA
CASRGTGRFGYTF,TGTGCCAGCAGAGGGACAGGGAGATTTGGCTACACCTTC,TRBV12-3/TRBV12-4,TRBJ1-2,TRBD1,many
CASSLMTKGPYEQYF,TGTGCCAGCAGCCTAATGACGAAGGGCCCCTACGAGCAGTACTTC,TRBV3-1,TRBJ2-7,NA,NA
CASGLGQSNYGYTF,TGTGCTAGTGGTTTGGGACAGTCTAACTATGGCTACACCTTC,TRBV12-5,TRBJ1-2,NA,few
CASIGQNSNQPQHF,TGTGCCAGCATAGGACAAAATAGCAATCAGCCCCAGCATTTT,TRBV2,TRBJ1-5,NA,few
CASSLDARDIRGTDTQYF,TGTGCCAGCAGCTTAGATGCCAGGGACATCCGGGGCACAGATACGCAGTATTTT,TRBV7-6,TRBJ2-3,NA,NA
CASSLSSMAGGLYGYTF,TGTGCCAGCAGCCTCTCCTCGATGGCAGGGGGCCTCTATGGCTACACCTTC,TRBV3-1,TRBJ1-2,TRBD1,NA
CSATPTPDIAYEQYF,TGCAGTGCTACCCCTACGCCGGACATTGCCTACGAGCAGTACTTC,TRBV20-1,TRBJ2-7,NA,NA
CATSDTTGYGNQPQHF,TGTGCCACCAGTGATACCACAGGGTATGGGAATCAGCCCCAGCATTTT,TRBV24-1,TRBJ1-5,NA,few
CAISAVGTSSYNEQFF,TGTGCCATCAGTGCAGTGGGGACGAGCTCCTACAATGAGCAGTTCTTC,TRBV10-3,TRBJ2-1,NA,NA
CASGDALESHEQYF,TGTGCCAGTGGGGACGCCCTAGAGTCCCACGAGCAGTACTTC,TRBV19,TRBJ2-7,NA,NA
CASSRWEYGYTF,TGTGCCAGCAGCAGGTGGGAGTATGGCTACACCTTC,TRBV3-1,TRBJ1-2,NA,NA